One sample yielded the 12 T cell receptor beta chains listed below, sequenced in a study of T cells in Graves' hyperthyroidism and ophthalmopathy. The source material, RNA transcripts, was used to amplify TCR beta CDR3 regions. The HTBI primer set served for first-round RT-PCR of the TCR CDR3. TCRdb itself ran the multiplex PCR reads through MiXCR, one entry per CDR3 protein. The sample has a few hundred thousand distinct CDR3 sequences, 16% seen once; the top ten hold around 3.5%. Sequenced input: blood. The receptors come from a woman between 40 and 50 years old with Graves' ophthalmopathy.

There are many counts of this clonotype. The chain couples TRBV30 to TRBJ1-1, with unresolved D. CDR3 size: 11 residues. CDR1 is GTSNPN and CDR2 is SVGIG in the germline V gene (reference sequence). V was pared by 4 bases and J by 3 bases, with 6 bases between. CDR3 amino acids: CAWKSYTEAFF. DNA for the CDR3: TGTGCCTGGAAGTCCTACACTGAAGCTTTCTTT.

This clonotype was detected many times. The CDR3 DNA reads as TGTGCCAGTAGTCGAAATGTGGGGCAAGAGACCCAGTACTTC. This translates into CASSRNVGQETQYF. This chain uses TRBV19 with TRBJ2-5; unclear D gene. The germline V gene has CDR1 LNHDA and CDR2 SQIVND (reference sequence). Trimming cost V 5 bases and J 2 bases, with 12 bases left between them. This CDR3 contains 14 residues.

This clonotype has a single count. V and J are TRBV12-3 or TRBV12-4 and TRBJ1-3; 8 bases are a match to TRBD1. Germline trimming cut 6 bases from V and 3 bases from J; bases unmatched to any gene: 19. The CDR3 is 19 amino acids. The CDR3 nucleotides are TGTGCCAGCAGCCAGGGACAGGTCCTAGGGAGATTGAGTGGAAACACCATATATTTT. This gives the protein CASSQGQVLGRLSGNTIYF.

This clonotype showed up many times. The J gene is TRBJ1-1, the V gene TRBV29-1, with a possible D match to TRBD1 (5 bases). The length of the CDR3 is 11 residues. Trimming took 5 bases from V and 4 from J, leaving 8 bases between them. Germline CDR1 and CDR2: SQVTM and ANQGSEA. The CDR3 is CSVYGGTEAFF. In DNA, the CDR3 is TGCAGCGTTTACGGGGGCACTGAAGCTTTCTTT.

This clonotype appeared a few times. A much larger clone lies a single base off, so this may be a read error. The chain has TRBV12-3 or TRBV12-4 and TRBJ2-5, with 8 bases identical to TRBD2. The CDR3 contains 16 residues. The CDR3 coding sequence is TGTGCCGGCAGTCCCTCCCATAGCGGGACCCCAGAGACCCAGTACTTC. As protein: CAGSPSHSGTPETQYF.

This clonotype was detected ten times or more. The chain carries TRBV5-1 and TRBJ1-1; perhaps TRBD1 as D (5 bases). CDR3 length equals 14 residues. Germline assignment: CDR1 SGHRS and CDR2 YFSETQ. Trimming removed 4 bases at V and 4 bases at J, with 14 bases between. The CDR3 reads CASSNTLRATEAFF. The CDR3, as DNA: TGCGCCAGCAGCAATACCCTCAGGGCCACTGAAGCTTTCTTT.

This clonotype was detected a few times. This chain links TRBV2 with TRBJ2-7; 10 bases map to TRBD1. This CDR3 spans 17 amino acids. In germline, CDR1 is SNHLY, CDR2 FYNNEI. V shed 6 bases, J shed 2 bases, and the junction held 13 bases outside the gene matches. CDR3 in DNA: TGTGCCAGCAGCCCCCGGTCCAATGGACAGGGGGCCTACGAGCAGTACTTC. Amino acid sequence: CASSPRSNGQGAYEQYF.

CDR3 in DNA: TGTGCCAGCAGACCAGACCACGGGTCGTGGACCGGGGAGCTGTTTTTT. Protein product: CASRPDHGSWTGELFF. The genes are TRBV6-1 and TRBJ2-2, with D unclear. V was trimmed by 6 bases and J by 5 bases, leaving 19 bases between them. Looked up from germline, CDR1 is MNHNS and CDR2 is SASEGT. This CDR3 has 16 residues.

This clonotype was seen ten or more times. V usage is TRBV27 and J usage is TRBJ2-7; TRBD2 aligns across 8 bases. In germline, CDR1 is MNHEY, CDR2 SMNVEV (reference sequence). V shed 6 bases, J shed 6 bases, and the junction held 4 bases outside the gene matches. The CDR3 is 12 residues long. The CDR3 DNA reads as TGTGCCAGCAGCGGGGGGGGAGGCGAGCAGTACTTC. It yields the protein CASSGGGGEQYF.

This clonotype was found many times. The rearrangement links TRBV20-1 to TRBJ2-7, with D possibly matching TRBD1 (5 bases). Germline assignment: CDR1 DFQATT and CDR2 SNEGSKA (reference sequence). The CDR3 sequence is 13 residues long. V dropped 5 bases and J dropped 1 base, with 12 bases sitting between them. The CDR3 loop reads CSAPKRGSYEQYF. DNA for the CDR3: TGCAGTGCTCCGAAAAGGGGTTCCTACGAGCAGTACTTC.

This clonotype has a count of ten or more. This rearrangement joins TRBV28 to TRBJ1-2; D unclear. The CDR3 consists of 15 residues. Trimming pared 4 bases from V and 6 bases from J, leaving 18 bases between. The germline V gene has CDR1 MDHEN and CDR2 SYDVKM. The CDR3: CASSSSGPVYNGYTF. In DNA, the CDR3 is TGTGCCAGCAGTTCTTCCGGGCCCGTCTATAATGGCTACACCTTC.

This clonotype was observed at least ten times. V usage is TRBV3-1 and J usage is TRBJ2-2; D uncertain. V lost 1 base and J 8 bases, leaving 8 bases between the germline ends. From germline, CDR1 is LGHDT and CDR2 YNNKEL (reference sequence). CDR3 size: 13 residues. In DNA, the CDR3 is TGTGCCAGCAGCCAAGGTGTCGGGGGGGAGCTGTTTTTT. It is translated as CASSQGVGGELFF.